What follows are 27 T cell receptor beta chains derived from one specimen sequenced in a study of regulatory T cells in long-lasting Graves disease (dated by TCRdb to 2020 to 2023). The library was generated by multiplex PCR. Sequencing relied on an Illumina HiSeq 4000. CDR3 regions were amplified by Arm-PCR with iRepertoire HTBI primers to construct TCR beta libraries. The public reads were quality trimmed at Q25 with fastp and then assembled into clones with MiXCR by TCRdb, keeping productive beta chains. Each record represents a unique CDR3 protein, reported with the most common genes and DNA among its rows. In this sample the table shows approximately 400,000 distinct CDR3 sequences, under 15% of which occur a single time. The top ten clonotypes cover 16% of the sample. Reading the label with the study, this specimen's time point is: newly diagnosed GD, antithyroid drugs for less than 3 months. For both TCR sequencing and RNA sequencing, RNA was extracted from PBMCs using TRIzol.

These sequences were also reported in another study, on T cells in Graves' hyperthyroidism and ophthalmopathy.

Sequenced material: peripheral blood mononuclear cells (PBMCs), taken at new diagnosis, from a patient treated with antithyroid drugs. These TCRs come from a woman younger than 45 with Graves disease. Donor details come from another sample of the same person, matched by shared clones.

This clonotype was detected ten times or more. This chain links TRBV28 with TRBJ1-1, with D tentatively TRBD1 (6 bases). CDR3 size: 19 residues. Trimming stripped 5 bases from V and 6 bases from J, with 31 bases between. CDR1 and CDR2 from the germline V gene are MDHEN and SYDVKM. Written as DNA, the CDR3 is TGTGCCAGCAGTCGGAGGAAAGGGGCGGACCACAGGGTGAGATCTGAAGCTTTCTTT. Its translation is CASSRRKGADHRVRSEAFF. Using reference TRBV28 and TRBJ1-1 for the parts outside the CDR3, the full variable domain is DVKVTQSSRYLVKRTGEKVFLECVQDMDHENMFWYRQDPGLGLRLIYFSYDVKMKEKGDIPEGYSVSREKKERFSLILESASTNQTSMYLCASSRRKGADHRVRSEAFFGQGTRLTVV.

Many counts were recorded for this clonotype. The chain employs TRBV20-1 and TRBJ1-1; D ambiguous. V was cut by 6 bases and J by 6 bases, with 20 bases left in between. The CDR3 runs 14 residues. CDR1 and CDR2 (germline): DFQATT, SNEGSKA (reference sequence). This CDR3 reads CSAARRAEVSEAFF. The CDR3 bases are TGCAGTGCCGCCCGAAGGGCTGAAGTTTCTGAAGCTTTCTTT.

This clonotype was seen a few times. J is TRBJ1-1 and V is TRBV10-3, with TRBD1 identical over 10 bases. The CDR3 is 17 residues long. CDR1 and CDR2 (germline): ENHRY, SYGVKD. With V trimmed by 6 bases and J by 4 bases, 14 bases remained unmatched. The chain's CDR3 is CAIRGSGTGDKSTEAFF. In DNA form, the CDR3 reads TGTGCCATCAGGGGCTCCGGGACAGGGGATAAGAGCACTGAAGCTTTCTTT.

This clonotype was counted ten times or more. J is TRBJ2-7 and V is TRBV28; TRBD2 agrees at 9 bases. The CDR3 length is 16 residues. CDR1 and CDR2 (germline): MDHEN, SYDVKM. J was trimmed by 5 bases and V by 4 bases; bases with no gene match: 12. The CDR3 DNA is TGTGCCAGCAGTTCGAACCCCCTTAGCGGGAGAAACGAGCAGTACTTC. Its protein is CASSSNPLSGRNEQYF.

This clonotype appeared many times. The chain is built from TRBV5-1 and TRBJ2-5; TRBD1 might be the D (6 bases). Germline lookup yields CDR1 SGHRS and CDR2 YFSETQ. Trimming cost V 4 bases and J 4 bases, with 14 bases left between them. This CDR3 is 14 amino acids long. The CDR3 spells CASSRAQGTETQYF. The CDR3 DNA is TGCGCCAGCAGCCGGGCACAGGGTACAGAGACCCAGTACTTC.

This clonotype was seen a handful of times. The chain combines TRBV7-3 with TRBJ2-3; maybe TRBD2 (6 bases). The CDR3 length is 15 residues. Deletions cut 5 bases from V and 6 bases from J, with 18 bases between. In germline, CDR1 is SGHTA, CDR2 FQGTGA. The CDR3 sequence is CASSLAGTYGDTQYF. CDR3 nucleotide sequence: TGTGCCAGCAGCCTCGCGGGAACTTATGGCGATACGCAGTATTTT.

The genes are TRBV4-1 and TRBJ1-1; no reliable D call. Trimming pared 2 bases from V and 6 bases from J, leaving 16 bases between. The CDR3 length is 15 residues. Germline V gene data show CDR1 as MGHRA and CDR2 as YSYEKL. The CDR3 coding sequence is TGCGCCAGCAGCCAATATGGGGATATGAGGGCTGAAGCTTTCTTT. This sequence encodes CASSQYGDMRAEAFF.

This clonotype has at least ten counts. CDR3 nucleotide sequence: TGTGCCACCAGTTTAGAGGGCACAGATACGCAGTATTTT. It is translated as CATSLEGTDTQYF. The chain joins TRBV15 to TRBJ2-3, with unresolved D. This CDR3 has 13 residues. Between the trimmed V and J ends, which lost 6 bases and 1 base, there was a span of 8 bases. From germline, CDR1 is LNHNV and CDR2 YYDKDF (reference sequence).

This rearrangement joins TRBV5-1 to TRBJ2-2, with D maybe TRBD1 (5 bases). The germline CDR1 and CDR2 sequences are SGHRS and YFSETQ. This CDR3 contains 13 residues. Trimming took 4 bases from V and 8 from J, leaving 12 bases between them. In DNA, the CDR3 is TGCGCCAGCAGCCTGACAGCGATTGGGGAGCTGTTTTTT. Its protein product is CASSLTAIGELFF.

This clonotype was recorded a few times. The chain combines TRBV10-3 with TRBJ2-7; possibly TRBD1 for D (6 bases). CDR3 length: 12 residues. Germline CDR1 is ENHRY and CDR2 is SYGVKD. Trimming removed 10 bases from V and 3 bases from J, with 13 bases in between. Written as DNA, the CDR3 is TGTGCCACCGCACAGGGATACTACGAGCAGTACTTC. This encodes CATAQGYYEQYF.

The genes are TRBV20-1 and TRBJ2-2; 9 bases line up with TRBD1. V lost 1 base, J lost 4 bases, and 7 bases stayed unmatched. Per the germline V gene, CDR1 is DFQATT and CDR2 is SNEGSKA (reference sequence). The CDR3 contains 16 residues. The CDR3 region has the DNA TGCAGTGCTAGAGGGATCCGGGACAGGGTCACCGGGGAGCTGTTTTTT. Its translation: CSARGIRDRVTGELFF.

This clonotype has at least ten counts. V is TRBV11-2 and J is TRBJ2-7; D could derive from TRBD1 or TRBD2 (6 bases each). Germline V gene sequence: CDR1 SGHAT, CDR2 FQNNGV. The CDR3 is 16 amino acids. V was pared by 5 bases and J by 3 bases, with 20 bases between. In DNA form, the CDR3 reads TGTGCCAGCAGCCTCCCGGGGGCCGTTCTGAGCTACGAGCAGTACTTC. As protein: CASSLPGAVLSYEQYF.

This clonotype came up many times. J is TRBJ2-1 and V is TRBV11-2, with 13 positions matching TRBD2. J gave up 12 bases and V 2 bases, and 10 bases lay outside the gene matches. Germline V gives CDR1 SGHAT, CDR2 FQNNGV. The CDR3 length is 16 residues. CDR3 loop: CASSLISTSGRGGQFF. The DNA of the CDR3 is TGTGCCAGCAGCTTAATTTCTACTAGCGGGAGGGGAGGGCAGTTCTTC. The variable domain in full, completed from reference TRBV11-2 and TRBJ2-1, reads EAGVAQSPRYKIIEKRQSVAFWCNPISGHATLYWYQQILGQGPKLLIQFQNNGVVDDSQLPKDRFSAERLKGVDSTLKIQPAKLEDSAVYLCASSLISTSGRGGQFFGPGTRLTVL.

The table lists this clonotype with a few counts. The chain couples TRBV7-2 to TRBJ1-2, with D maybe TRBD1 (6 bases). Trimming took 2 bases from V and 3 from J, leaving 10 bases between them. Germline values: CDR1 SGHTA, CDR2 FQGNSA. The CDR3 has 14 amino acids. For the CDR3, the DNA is TGTGCCAGCAGCTTACAGGGGTTCGACTATGGCTACACCTTC. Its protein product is CASSLQGFDYGYTF.

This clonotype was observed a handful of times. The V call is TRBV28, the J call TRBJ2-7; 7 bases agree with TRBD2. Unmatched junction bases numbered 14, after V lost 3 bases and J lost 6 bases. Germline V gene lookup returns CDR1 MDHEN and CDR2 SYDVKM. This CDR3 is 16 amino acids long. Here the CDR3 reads CASSFSAGAGDTEQYF. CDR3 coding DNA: TGTGCCAGCAGTTTCTCCGCGGGTGCGGGAGACACCGAGCAGTACTTC.

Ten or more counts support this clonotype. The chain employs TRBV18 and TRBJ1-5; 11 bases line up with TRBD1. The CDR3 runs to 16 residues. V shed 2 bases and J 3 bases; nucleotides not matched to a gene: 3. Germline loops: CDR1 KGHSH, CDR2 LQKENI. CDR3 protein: CASSPGTGGNNQPQHF. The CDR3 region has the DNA TGTGCCAGCTCACCAGGGACAGGGGGTAACAATCAGCCCCAGCATTTT.

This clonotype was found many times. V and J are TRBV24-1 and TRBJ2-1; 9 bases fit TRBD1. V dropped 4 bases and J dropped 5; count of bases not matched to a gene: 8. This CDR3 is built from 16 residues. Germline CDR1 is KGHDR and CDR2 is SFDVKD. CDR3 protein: CATSEPWTGAHNEQFF. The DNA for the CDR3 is TGTGCCACCAGTGAACCGTGGACAGGGGCACACAATGAGCAGTTCTTC.

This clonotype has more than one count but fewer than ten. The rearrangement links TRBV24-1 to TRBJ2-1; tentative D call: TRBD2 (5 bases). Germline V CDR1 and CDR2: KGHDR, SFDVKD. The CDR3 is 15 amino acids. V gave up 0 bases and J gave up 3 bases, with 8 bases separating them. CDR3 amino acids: CATSDLGGLYNEQFF. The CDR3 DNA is TGTGCCACCAGTGATTTGGGAGGACTCTACAATGAGCAGTTCTTC.

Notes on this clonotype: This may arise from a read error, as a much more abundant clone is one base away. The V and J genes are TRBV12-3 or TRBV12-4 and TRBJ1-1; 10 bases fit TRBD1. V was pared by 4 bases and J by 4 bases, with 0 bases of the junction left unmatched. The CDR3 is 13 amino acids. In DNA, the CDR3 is TGTGCCAGCAGTTGGACAGGGGGCACTGAAGCTTTCTTT. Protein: CASSWTGGTEAFF.

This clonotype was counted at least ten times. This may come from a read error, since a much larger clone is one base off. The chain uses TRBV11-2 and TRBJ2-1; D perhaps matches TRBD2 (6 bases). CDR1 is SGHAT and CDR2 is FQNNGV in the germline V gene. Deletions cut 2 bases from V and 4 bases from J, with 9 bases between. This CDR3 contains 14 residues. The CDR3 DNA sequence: TGTGCCAGCAGCTTACCCGGGACTTACAATGAGCAGTTCTTC. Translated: CASSLPGTYNEQFF.

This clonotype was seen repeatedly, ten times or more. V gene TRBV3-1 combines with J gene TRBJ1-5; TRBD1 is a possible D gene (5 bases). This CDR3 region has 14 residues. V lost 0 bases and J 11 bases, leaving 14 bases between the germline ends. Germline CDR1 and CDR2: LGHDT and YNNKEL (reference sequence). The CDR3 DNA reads TGTGCCAGCAGCCAAGAGGTTCAGGGCCAGGCCCAGCATTTT. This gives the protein CASSQEVQGQAQHF.

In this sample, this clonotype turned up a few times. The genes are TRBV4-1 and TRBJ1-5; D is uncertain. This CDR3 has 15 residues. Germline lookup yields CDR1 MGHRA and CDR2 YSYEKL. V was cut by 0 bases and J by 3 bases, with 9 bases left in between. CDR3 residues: CASSQEGNFNQPQHF. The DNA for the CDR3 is TGCGCCAGCAGCCAAGAAGGGAACTTCAATCAGCCCCAGCATTTT.

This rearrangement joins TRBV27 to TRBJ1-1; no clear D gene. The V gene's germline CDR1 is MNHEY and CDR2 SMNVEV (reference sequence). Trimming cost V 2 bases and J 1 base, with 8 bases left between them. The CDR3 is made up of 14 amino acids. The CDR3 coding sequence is TGTGCCAGCAGTTTAGCCCCGTCGAACACTGAAGCTTTCTTT. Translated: CASSLAPSNTEAFF.

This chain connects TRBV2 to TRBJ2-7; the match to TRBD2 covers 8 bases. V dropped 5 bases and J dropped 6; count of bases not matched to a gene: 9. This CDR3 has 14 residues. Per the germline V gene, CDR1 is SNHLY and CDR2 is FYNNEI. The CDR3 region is CASSRAGGSGEQYF. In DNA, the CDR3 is TGTGCCAGCAGTCGCGCGGGAGGATCAGGCGAGCAGTACTTC. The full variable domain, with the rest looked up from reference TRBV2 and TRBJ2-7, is EPEVTQTPSHQVTQMGQEVILRCVPISNHLYFYWYRQILGQKVEFLVSFYNNEISEKSEIFDDQFSVERPDGSNFTLKIRSTKLEDSAMYFCASSRAGGSGEQYFGPGTRLTVT.

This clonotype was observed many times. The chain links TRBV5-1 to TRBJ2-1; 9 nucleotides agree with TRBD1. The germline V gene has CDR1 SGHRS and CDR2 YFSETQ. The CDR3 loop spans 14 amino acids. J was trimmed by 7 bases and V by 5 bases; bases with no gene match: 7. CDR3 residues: CASRDRGVKNEQFF. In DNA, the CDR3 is TGCGCCAGCAGGGACAGGGGAGTAAAGAATGAGCAGTTCTTC.

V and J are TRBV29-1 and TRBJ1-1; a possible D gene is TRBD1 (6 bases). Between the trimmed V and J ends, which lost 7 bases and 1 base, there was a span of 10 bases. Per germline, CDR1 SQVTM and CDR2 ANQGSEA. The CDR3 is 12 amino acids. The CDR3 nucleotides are TGCAGCGCTCTGGACAGGAACACTGAAGCTTTCTTT. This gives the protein CSALDRNTEAFF. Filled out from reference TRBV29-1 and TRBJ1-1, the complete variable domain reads SAVISQKPSRDICQRGTSLTIQCQVDSQVTMMFWYRQQPGQSLTLIATANQGSEATYESGFVIDKFPISRPNLTFSTLTVSNMSPEDSSIYLCSALDRNTEAFFGQGTRLTVV.

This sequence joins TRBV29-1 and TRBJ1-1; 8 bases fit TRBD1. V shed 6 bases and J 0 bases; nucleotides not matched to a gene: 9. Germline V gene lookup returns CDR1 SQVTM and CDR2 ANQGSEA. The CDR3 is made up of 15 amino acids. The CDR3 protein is CSVTGVTSMNTEAFF. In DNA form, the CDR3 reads TGCAGCGTGACAGGGGTCACATCTATGAACACTGAAGCTTTCTTT.